The 30 T cell receptor beta chains listed next were all sequenced from one sample in a study of vaccination and CD4 T cells after COVID-19 (dated by TCRdb to the early 2020s). No antigen is known for these receptors. This specimen's treatment or condition label, interpreted: approximately nine-day PBMC culture with coronavirus spike peptide pools or control peptides (ViraFEST assay). CD4+ T cells from unexposed donors were collected before the COVID-19 pandemic (2011-2018). Libraries were built with PCR. Sequencing was performed on an Illumina iSeq 100. At the Johns Hopkins FTIC core, DNA from the cultured CD4+ T cells underwent TCR sequencing with the Oncomine TCR Beta short-read assay. Genomic DNA was extracted from the cultured CD4+ T cells with the QIAamp micro DNA kit. TCRdb reprocessed the public reads (quality trimming at Q25 with fastp, clone calling with MiXCR) and kept in-frame beta chains. CDR3 protein duplicates are merged, each entry listing the most common genes and DNA. The table for this sample lists roughly 9,300 distinct CDR3 sequences; about 34% of them were counted only once. The top ten clones comprise roughly a fifth of the sample.

Source material: CD4+ T cells from blood, cultured in vitro. All receptors come from a human donor in good health.

V usage is TRBV20-1 and J usage is TRBJ2-5; D unclear. V dropped 3 bases and J dropped 4 bases, with 12 bases sitting between them. This CDR3 spans 13 amino acids. Germline V gene data show CDR1 as DFQATT and CDR2 as SNEGSKA (reference sequence). The CDR3 DNA sequence: TGCAGTGCTAGTGTTTCTAGAAGAGAGACCCAGTACTTC. It translates to CSASVSRRETQYF.

The rearrangement joins TRBV7-9 to TRBJ2-3; D unclear. Per germline, CDR1 SEHNR and CDR2 FQNEAQ (reference sequence). The germline V and J ends were trimmed by 11 bases and 0 bases, with 6 bases remaining between them. This CDR3 is 11 amino acids long. Written as DNA, the CDR3 is TGTGCCGCAGGCAGCACAGATACGCAGTATTTT. It is translated as CAAGSTDTQYF.

The gene calls are TRBV28 and TRBJ2-2, with 9 bases that match TRBD1. CDR1 is MDHEN, CDR2 SYDVKM, per germline. The CDR3 totals 15 residues. V trimming: 7 bases; J trimming: 5 bases; junction bases outside the gene matches: 8. In DNA form, the CDR3 reads TGTGCCAGCACCCAACCGGGACAGGGAACCGGGGAGCTGTTTTTT. Its translation is CASTQPGQGTGELFF.

The chain recombines TRBV6-1 with TRBJ1-3; no clear D. Trimming left V 8 bases short and J 0 bases short, with 8 bases between. The V gene's germline CDR1 is MNHNS and CDR2 SASEGT. This CDR3 is built from 13 residues. CDR3: CASRLLSGNTIYF. In DNA, the CDR3 is TGTGCCAGCCGACTCCTCTCTGGAAACACCATATATTTT.

This clonotype was seen a handful of times. The V and J genes are TRBV2 and TRBJ1-2; no firm D call. The germline V and J ends were trimmed by 6 bases and 4 bases, with 9 bases remaining between them. The CDR3 runs to 12 residues. CDR1 and CDR2 from the germline V gene are SNHLY and FYNNEI. CDR3 DNA sequence: TGTGCCAGCAGGGAGGGAGGCTATGGCTACACCTTC. Protein sequence: CASREGGYGYTF.

The chain employs TRBV15 and TRBJ2-7, with 7 bases identical to TRBD1. V gave up 0 bases and J gave up 0 bases; unmatched junction bases: 2. The CDR3 runs 15 residues. Germline CDR1 is LNHNV and CDR2 is YYDKDF (reference sequence). CDR3 coding DNA: TGTGCCACCAGCAGAGAACAGGGGCTCTCCTACGAGCAGTACTTC. Its translation is CATSREQGLSYEQYF.

This clonotype counts as medium-sized. The genes are TRBV27 and TRBJ2-3; 7 bases match TRBD1. CDR3 length: 14 residues. V shed 5 bases and J 1 base; nucleotides not matched to a gene: 3. Germline CDR1 is MNHEY and CDR2 is SMNVEV (reference sequence). The chain's CDR3 is CASSRDSRTDTQYF. The CDR3 bases are TGTGCCAGCAGTCGGGACAGCCGCACAGATACGCAGTATTTT.

CDR3 sequence (DNA): TGTGCCAGCAGTTTAAGGTGGAAGACAGGGGGCAGGGAGACCCAGTACTTC. As protein: CASSLRWKTGGRETQYF. The genes are TRBV28 and TRBJ2-5; TRBD1 aligns across 10 bases. The CDR3 runs 17 residues. Germline V gene sequence: CDR1 MDHEN, CDR2 SYDVKM. V lost 2 bases, J lost 5 bases, and 11 bases stayed unmatched. Looking up the rest from reference TRBV28 and TRBJ2-5 gives the full variable domain: DVKVTQSSRYLVKRTGEKVFLECVQDMDHENMFWYRQDPGLGLRLIYFSYDVKMKEKGDIPEGYSVSREKKERFSLILESASTNQTSMYLCASSLRWKTGGRETQYFGPGTRLLVL.

This clonotype appeared a few times. V is TRBV27 and J is TRBJ1-1; D remains ambiguous. There are 14 residues in the CDR3. V gave up 2 bases and J gave up 3 bases, with 10 bases separating them. Germline CDR1 and CDR2: MNHEY and SMNVEV (reference sequence). Written as DNA, the CDR3 is TGTGCCAGCAGTTTAAGGGTAGGCGACACTGAAGCTTTCTTT. As protein: CASSLRVGDTEAFF.

The chain carries TRBV28 and TRBJ2-6; tentatively, D is TRBD1 (5 bases). Germline V gene data show CDR1 as MDHEN and CDR2 as SYDVKM. The CDR3 has 14 residues. V lost 6 bases and J 0 bases, leaving 6 bases between the germline ends. CDR3 residues: CASRGHSGANVLTF. Written as DNA, the CDR3 is TGTGCCAGCAGGGGGCACTCTGGGGCCAACGTCCTGACTTTC.

V gene TRBV5-4 combines with J gene TRBJ2-7; 7 positions agree with TRBD1. Germline V lookup: CDR1 SGHNT, CDR2 YYREEE (reference sequence). This CDR3 contains 15 residues. The trim removed 5 bases at V and 0 bases at J, leaving 8 bases unmatched. The CDR3 loop reads CASRAGTASSYEQYF. The CDR3 DNA reads as TGTGCCAGCAGGGCCGGGACAGCAAGCTCCTACGAGCAGTACTTC.

The chain combines TRBV2 with TRBJ2-5; D unresolved. V was pared by 6 bases and J by 5 bases, with 13 bases between. This CDR3 contains 13 residues. Germline V gene lookup returns CDR1 SNHLY and CDR2 FYNNEI. CDR3: CASSRRPLETQYF. DNA for the CDR3: TGTGCCAGCAGCCGCAGGCCCTTGGAGACCCAGTACTTC. The variable domain in full, completed from reference TRBV2 and TRBJ2-5, reads EPEVTQTPSHQVTQMGQEVILRCVPISNHLYFYWYRQILGQKVEFLVSFYNNEISEKSEIFDDQFSVERPDGSNFTLKIRSTKLEDSAMYFCASSRRPLETQYFGPGTRLLVL.

This clonotype was counted between two and nine times. CDR3 sequence reads: CASSFGDTRYNEQFF. CDR3 in DNA: TGTGCCAGCAGCTTTGGGGACACTCGCTACAATGAGCAGTTCTTC. The V and J genes are TRBV7-2 and TRBJ2-1; possible D gene TRBD1, 6 bases. The CDR3 is 15 amino acids. Trimming shortened V by 3 bases and J by 3 bases, and 12 bases separated the two germline ends. In germline, CDR1 is SGHTA, CDR2 FQGNSA.

The chain uses TRBV29-1 and TRBJ2-7; D tentatively reads TRBD1 or TRBD2 (5 bases each). The germline gives CDR1 SQVTM, CDR2 ANQGSEA. V lost 6 bases and J 2 bases, leaving 11 bases between the germline ends. The CDR3 is 12 amino acids. For the CDR3, the DNA is TGCAGCGTCGGTCGGGGACCCTACGAGCAGTACTTC. It yields the protein CSVGRGPYEQYF.

The chain couples TRBV20-1 to TRBJ2-7; 7 bases are shared with TRBD1. Germline lookup yields CDR1 DFQATT and CDR2 SNEGSKA (reference sequence). V was clipped by 0 bases and J by 1 base; unmatched bases: 6. The CDR3 is made up of 15 amino acids. The CDR3 DNA reads TGCAGTGCTAGAGATCCTGTGGACAGGTCCTACGAGCAGTACTTC. This sequence encodes CSARDPVDRSYEQYF.

The V gene is TRBV28, the J gene TRBJ2-2; TRBD2 might be the D (5 bases). V dropped 11 bases and J dropped 7 bases, with 14 bases sitting between them. There are 12 residues in the CDR3. Per the germline V gene, CDR1 is MDHEN and CDR2 is SYDVKM. The CDR3 here is CAEGARHGELFF. The CDR3 bases are TGTGCCGAGGGAGCCCGACACGGGGAGCTGTTTTTT.

This sequence joins TRBV9 and TRBJ1-1; 7 bases are shared with TRBD1. The CDR3 sequence is 14 residues long. V was clipped by 4 bases and J by 4 bases; unmatched bases: 7. Germline lookup yields CDR1 SGDLS and CDR2 YYNGEE. The CDR3 protein is CASSRTTGITEAFF. Written as DNA, the CDR3 is TGTGCCAGCAGCAGAACGACAGGGATCACTGAAGCTTTCTTT.

This sequence joins TRBV6-2 or TRBV6-3 and TRBJ1-2, with unresolved D. The CDR3 has 15 residues. Trimming stripped 4 bases from V and 2 bases from J, with 14 bases between. From germline, CDR1 is MNHEY and CDR2 SVGEGT. The CDR3 spells CASSLQRMDNYGYTF. CDR3 nucleotides: TGTGCCAGCAGTTTGCAAAGGATGGACAACTATGGCTACACCTTC.

This clonotype has more than one count but fewer than ten. The chain carries TRBV18 and TRBJ2-1; D gene ambiguous. Germline CDR1 and CDR2: KGHSH and LQKENI. V was clipped by 0 bases and J by 0 bases, with 12 bases between them. The CDR3 is 17 residues long. The CDR3 loop is CASSPPLLRSSYNEQFF. For the CDR3, the DNA is TGTGCCAGCTCACCACCGCTACTTCGGAGCTCCTACAATGAGCAGTTCTTC.

The rearrangement uses TRBV20-1 and TRBJ2-3, with D possibly matching TRBD2 (5 bases). Germline CDR1 reads DFQATT; CDR2 reads SNEGSKA (reference sequence). Trimming stripped 4 bases from V and 0 bases from J, with 11 bases between. CDR3 length: 14 amino acids. The CDR3 sequence is CSAMGASSTDTQYF. CDR3 DNA: TGCAGTGCTATGGGAGCGTCTAGCACAGATACGCAGTATTTT.

The chain recombines TRBV20-1 with TRBJ2-4; 8 bases match TRBD2. Trimming removed 6 bases from V and 0 bases from J; junction bases left unmatched: 13. The germline V gene encodes CDR1 DFQATT and CDR2 SNEGSKA (reference sequence). The CDR3 covers 17 residues. The CDR3: CSAAGMVGRVAKNIQYF. In DNA, the CDR3 is TGCAGTGCCGCAGGGATGGTCGGGAGGGTAGCCAAAAACATTCAGTACTTC.

A few counts support this clonotype. J is TRBJ2-1 and V is TRBV6-1; D might be TRBD1 or TRBD2, each matching 5 bases. The germline V and J ends were trimmed by 6 bases and 7 bases, with 10 bases remaining between them. The germline CDR1 and CDR2 sequences are MNHNS and SASEGT. This CDR3 is 12 amino acids long. CDR3 amino acids: CASRTWGNEQFF. The CDR3 DNA follows: TGTGCCAGCAGAACGTGGGGGAATGAGCAGTTCTTC.

J is TRBJ1-5 and V is TRBV28, with TRBD1 as a possible D gene (6 bases). Germline loops: CDR1 MDHEN, CDR2 SYDVKM. V was cut by 5 bases and J by 5 bases, with 10 bases left in between. The CDR3 is 13 residues long. The DNA of the CDR3 is TGTGCCAGCAGTGTGGGGGCGGATCAGCCCCAGCATTTT. This translates into CASSVGADQPQHF.

The V and J genes are TRBV4-3 and TRBJ2-1; D may be TRBD1 (5 bases). Trimming cost V 3 bases and J 6 bases, with 24 bases left between them. Per the germline V gene, CDR1 is LGHNA and CDR2 is YSLEER. This CDR3 is 18 amino acids long. CDR3 nucleotide sequence: TGCGCCAGCAGCCAGTATCGACGTCTAGTATTGGGGCCCAATGAGCAGTTCTTC. This encodes CASSQYRRLVLGPNEQFF.

This clonotype was counted between two and nine times. CDR3 in DNA: TGTGCCAGTAGAGGACAGGGGGGGTACTATGGCTACACCTTC. Residues: CASRGQGGYYGYTF. V gene TRBV19 combines with J gene TRBJ1-2, with 10 positions matching TRBD1. The length of the CDR3 is 14 residues. V lost 6 bases to trimming and J lost 3 bases; unmatched junction nucleotides: 4. The germline gives CDR1 LNHDA, CDR2 SQIVND (reference sequence).

The genes are TRBV5-6 and TRBJ2-7; 10 nucleotides line up with TRBD1. The trim removed 0 bases at V and 13 bases at J, leaving 13 bases unmatched. CDR1 and CDR2 from the germline V gene are SGHDT and YYEEEE. The CDR3 consists of 15 residues. The chain's CDR3 is CASSLDPGQGRWEYF. DNA of the CDR3: TGTGCCAGCAGCTTGGACCCGGGACAGGGGAGGTGGGAATACTTC.

The V and J genes are TRBV21-1 and TRBJ2-7; the tabulated D call, TRBD1, remains unverified against the DNA. TRBV21-1 is a pseudogene segment. The CDR3 runs to 15 residues. This CDR3 is CASSPPWVHSYEQYF. The CDR3 DNA sequence: TGTGCCAGCAGCCCCCCTTGGGTTCACTCCTACGAGCAGTACTTC.

This clonotype was detected a few times. The chain employs TRBV20-1 and TRBJ2-5; weak D call: TRBD1 (5 bases). Trimming shortened V by 5 bases and J by 3 bases, and 19 bases separated the two germline ends. CDR1 and CDR2 from the germline V gene are DFQATT and SNEGSKA (reference sequence). The CDR3 runs 15 residues. The CDR3 region has the DNA TGCAGTGCTTACCTAGGTGCTACAGGCAAAGAGACCCAGTACTTC. Its protein product is CSAYLGATGKETQYF.

The V call is TRBV28, the J call TRBJ2-5; 9 bases map to TRBD2. Germline V gene data show CDR1 as MDHEN and CDR2 as SYDVKM. Unmatched junction bases numbered 4, after V lost 3 bases and J lost 5 bases. The CDR3 consists of 14 residues. CDR3 bases: TGTGCCAGCAGTTTTAAAGCGGGAGGCGAGACCCAGTACTTC. Its translation is CASSFKAGGETQYF.

This clonotype was observed a few times. The chain combines TRBV7-8 with TRBJ2-7; TRBD2 matches at 11 bases. Germline V gene sequence: CDR1 SGHVS, CDR2 FQNEAQ. This CDR3 spans 15 amino acids. V lost 5 bases to trimming and J lost 6 bases; unmatched junction nucleotides: 9. Here the CDR3 reads CASSLDPSGRFEQYF. The CDR3 nucleotides read TGTGCCAGCAGCCTGGACCCTAGCGGGAGGTTCGAGCAGTACTTC.